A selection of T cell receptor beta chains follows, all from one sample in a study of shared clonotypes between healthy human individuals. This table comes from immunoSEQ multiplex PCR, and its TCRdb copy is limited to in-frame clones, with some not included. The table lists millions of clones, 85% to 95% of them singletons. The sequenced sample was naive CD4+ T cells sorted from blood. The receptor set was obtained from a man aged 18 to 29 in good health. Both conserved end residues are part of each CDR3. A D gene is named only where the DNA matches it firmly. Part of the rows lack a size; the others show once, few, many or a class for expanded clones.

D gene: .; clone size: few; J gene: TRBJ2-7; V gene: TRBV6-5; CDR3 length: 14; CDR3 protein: CASSNTGLSYEQYF; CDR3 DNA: TGTGCCAGCAGCAACACCGGTTTGTCCTACGAGCAGTACTTC
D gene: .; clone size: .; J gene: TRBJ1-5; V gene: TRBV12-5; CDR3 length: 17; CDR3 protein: CASGLGVQGFSNQPQHF; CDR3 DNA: TGTGCTAGTGGTCTGGGGGTACAGGGATTTAGCAATCAGCCCCAGCATTTT
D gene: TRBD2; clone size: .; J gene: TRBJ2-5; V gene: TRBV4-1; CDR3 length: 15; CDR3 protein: CASSQVAGVQETQYF; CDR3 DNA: TGCGCCAGCAGCCAAGTGGCGGGGGTACAAGAGACCCAGTACTTC
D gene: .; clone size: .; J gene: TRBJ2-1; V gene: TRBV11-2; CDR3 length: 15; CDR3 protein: CASSFWDGSYNEQFF; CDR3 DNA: TGTGCCAGCAGCTTTTGGGATGGTTCCTACAATGAGCAGTTCTTC
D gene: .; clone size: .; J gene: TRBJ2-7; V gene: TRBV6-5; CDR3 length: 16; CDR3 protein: CASSYSHREWAYEQYF; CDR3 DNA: TGTGCCAGCAGTTACAGTCACAGGGAATGGGCCTACGAGCAGTACTTC
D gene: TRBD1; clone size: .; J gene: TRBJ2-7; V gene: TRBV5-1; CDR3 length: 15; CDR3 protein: CASSTDRAHSYEQYF; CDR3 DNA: TGCGCCAGCAGCACGGACAGGGCCCACTCCTACGAGCAGTACTTC
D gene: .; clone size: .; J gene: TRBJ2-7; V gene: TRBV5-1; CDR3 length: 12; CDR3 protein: CASSMDSYEQYF; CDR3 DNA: TGCGCCAGCAGCATGGATTCCTACGAGCAGTACTTC
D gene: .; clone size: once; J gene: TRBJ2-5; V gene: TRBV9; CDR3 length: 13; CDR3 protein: CASSVVQGETQYF; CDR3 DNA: TGTGCCAGCAGCGTAGTACAGGGAGAGACCCAGTACTTC
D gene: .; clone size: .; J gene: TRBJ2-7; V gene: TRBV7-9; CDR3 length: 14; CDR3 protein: CASSSGTHSYEQYF; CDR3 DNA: TGTGCCAGCAGCTCCGGGACACACTCCTACGAGCAGTACTTC
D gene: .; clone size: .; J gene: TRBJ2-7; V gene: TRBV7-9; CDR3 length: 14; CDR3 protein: CASSLDTGIYEQYF; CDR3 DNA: TGTGCCAGCAGCTTAGACACAGGGATCTACGAGCAGTACTTC
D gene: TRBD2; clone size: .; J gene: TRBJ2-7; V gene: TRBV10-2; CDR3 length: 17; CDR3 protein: CASSESDRTSGTYEQYF; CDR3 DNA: TGCGCCAGCAGTGAGTCGGATCGGACTAGCGGGACCTACGAGCAGTACTTC
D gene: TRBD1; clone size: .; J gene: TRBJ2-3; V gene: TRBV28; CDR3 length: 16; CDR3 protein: CASSFSGTASTDTQYF; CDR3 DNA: TGTGCCAGCAGTTTCTCCGGGACAGCAAGCACAGATACGCAGTATTTT
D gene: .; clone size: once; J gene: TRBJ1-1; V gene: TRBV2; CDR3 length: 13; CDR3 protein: CASNSQGNTEAFF; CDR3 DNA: TGTGCCAGCAACTCACAGGGGAACACTGAAGCTTTCTTT
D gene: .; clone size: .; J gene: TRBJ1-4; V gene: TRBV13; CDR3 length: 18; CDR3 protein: CASSLEGRVKGTNEKLFF; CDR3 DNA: TGTGCCAGCAGCTTAGAAGGCAGGGTGAAAGGAACTAATGAAAAACTGTTTTTT
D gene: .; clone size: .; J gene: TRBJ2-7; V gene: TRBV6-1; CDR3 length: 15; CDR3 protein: CASTRGVGSRNEQYF; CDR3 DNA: TGTGCCAGCACTAGGGGGGTCGGGAGTCGGAACGAGCAGTACTTC
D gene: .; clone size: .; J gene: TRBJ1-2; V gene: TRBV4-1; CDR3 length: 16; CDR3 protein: CASSPAQTAVSSGYTF; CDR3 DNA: TGCGCCAGCAGCCCAGCCCAGACAGCTGTTTCATCCGGCTACACCTTC
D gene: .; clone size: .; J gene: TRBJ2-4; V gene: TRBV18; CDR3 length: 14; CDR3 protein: CASSSSGQDNIQYF; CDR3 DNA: TGTGCCAGCTCATCCTCCGGGCAGGATAACATTCAGTACTTC
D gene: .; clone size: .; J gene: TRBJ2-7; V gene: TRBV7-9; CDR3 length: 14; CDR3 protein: CASSLGGAAYEQYF; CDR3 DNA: TGTGCCAGCAGCTTAGGTGGGGCCGCCTACGAGCAGTACTTC
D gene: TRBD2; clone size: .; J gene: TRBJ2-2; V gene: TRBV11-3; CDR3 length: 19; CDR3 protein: CARAGRGNQRERVNGELFF; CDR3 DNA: TGTGCCCGCGCGGGAAGGGGGAACCAGCGGGAGAGGGTGAACGGGGAGCTGTTTTTT
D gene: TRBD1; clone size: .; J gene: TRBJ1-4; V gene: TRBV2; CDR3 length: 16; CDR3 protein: CASTPGQLATNEKLFF; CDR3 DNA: TGTGCCAGCACCCCGGGACAGCTAGCAACTAATGAAAAACTGTTTTTT
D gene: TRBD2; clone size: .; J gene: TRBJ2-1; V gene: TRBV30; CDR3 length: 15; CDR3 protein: CALTSGRATYNEQFF; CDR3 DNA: TGTGCCTTGACTAGCGGGAGGGCTACCTACAATGAGCAGTTCTTC
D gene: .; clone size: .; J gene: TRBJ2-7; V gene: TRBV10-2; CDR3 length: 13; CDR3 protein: CASSGTGSYEQYF; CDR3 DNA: TGCGCCAGCAGTGGAACAGGTTCCTACGAGCAGTACTTC
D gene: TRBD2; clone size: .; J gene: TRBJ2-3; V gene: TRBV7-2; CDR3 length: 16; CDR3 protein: CASSLGGRVSTDTQYF; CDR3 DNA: TGTGCCAGCAGCTTAGGGGGGAGGGTAAGCACAGATACGCAGTATTTT
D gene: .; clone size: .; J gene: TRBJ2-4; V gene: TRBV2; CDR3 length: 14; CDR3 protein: CASSGEPAKNIQYF; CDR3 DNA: TGTGCCAGCAGCGGAGAGCCTGCCAAAAACATTCAGTACTTC
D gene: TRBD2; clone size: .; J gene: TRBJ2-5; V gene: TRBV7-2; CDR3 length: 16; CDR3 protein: CASSLATSGGQETQYF; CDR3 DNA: TGTGCCAGCAGCTTAGCGACTAGCGGGGGACAAGAGACCCAGTACTTC
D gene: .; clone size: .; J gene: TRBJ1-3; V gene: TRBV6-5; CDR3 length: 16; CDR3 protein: CASSYSKALSGNTIYF; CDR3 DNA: TGTGCCAGCAGTTACTCGAAGGCCCTCTCTGGAAACACCATATATTTT
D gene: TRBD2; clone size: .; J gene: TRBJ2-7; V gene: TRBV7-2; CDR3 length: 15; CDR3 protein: CASSLQRGSSYEQYF; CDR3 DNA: TGTGCCAGCAGCCTCCAGCGGGGAAGCTCCTACGAGCAGTACTTC
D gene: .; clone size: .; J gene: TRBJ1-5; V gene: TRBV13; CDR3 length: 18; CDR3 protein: CASSPLNPGAGRSCLQHF; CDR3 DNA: TGTGCCAGCAGCCCGCTCAACCCCGGGGCAGGGCGAAGTTGCCTACAGCATTTT
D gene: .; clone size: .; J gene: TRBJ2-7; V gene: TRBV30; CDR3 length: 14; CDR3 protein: CAWSAPNRGGEQYF; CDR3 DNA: TGTGCCTGGAGTGCCCCTAACAGGGGGGGAGAGCAGTACTTC
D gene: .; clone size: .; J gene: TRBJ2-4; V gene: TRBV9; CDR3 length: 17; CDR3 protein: CASSVETPGLAKNIQYF; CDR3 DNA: TGTGCCAGCAGCGTCGAGACCCCAGGGCTAGCCAAAAACATTCAGTACTTC
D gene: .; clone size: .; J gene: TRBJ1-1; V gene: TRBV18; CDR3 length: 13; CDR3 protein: CASSHNGITEAFF; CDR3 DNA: TGTGCCAGCTCCCACAATGGGATCACTGAAGCTTTCTTT
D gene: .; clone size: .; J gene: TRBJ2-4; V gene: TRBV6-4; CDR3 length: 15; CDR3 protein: CASSPTPNGKNIQYF; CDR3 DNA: TGTGCCAGCAGCCCGACCCCGAATGGCAAAAACATTCAGTACTTC
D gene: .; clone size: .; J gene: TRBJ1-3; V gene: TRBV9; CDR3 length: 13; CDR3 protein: CASSVGGESTIYF; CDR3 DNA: TGTGCCAGCAGCGTAGGGGGCGAGAGCACCATATATTTT
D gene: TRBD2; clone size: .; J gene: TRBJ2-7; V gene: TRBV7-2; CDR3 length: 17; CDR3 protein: CASSSGLAGGQNYEQYF; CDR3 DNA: TGTGCCAGCAGCTCGGGACTAGCGGGAGGACAAAACTACGAGCAGTACTTC
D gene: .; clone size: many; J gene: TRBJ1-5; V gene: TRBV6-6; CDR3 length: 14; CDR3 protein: CASSTGVLGQPQHF; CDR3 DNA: TGTGCCAGCAGTACGGGGGTGTTAGGTCAGCCCCAGCATTTT
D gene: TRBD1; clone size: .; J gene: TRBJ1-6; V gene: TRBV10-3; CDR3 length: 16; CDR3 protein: CAISPGQGGPNSPLHF; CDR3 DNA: TGTGCCATCAGCCCCGGACAGGGAGGGCCGAATTCACCCCTCCACTTT
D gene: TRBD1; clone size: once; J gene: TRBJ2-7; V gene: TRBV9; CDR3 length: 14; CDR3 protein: CASSVGTANYEQYF; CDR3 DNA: TGTGCCAGCAGCGTGGGGACAGCTAACTACGAGCAGTACTTC
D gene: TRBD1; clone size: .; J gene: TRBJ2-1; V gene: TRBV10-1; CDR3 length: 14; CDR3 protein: CASRTGGGSNEQFF; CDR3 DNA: TGCGCCAGCAGGACAGGGGGCGGGAGCAATGAGCAGTTCTTC
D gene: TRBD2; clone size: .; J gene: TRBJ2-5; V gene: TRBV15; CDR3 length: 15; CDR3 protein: CATSKIAGGPETQYF; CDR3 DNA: TGTGCCACCAGCAAAATAGCGGGGGGGCCAGAGACCCAGTACTTC
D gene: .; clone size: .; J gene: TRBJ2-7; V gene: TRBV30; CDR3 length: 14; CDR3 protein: CAWSEGNGSYEQYF; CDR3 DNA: TGTGCCTGGAGTGAGGGGAACGGGTCCTACGAGCAGTACTTC
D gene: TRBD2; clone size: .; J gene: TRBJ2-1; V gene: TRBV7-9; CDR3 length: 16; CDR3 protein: CASSSLGLGRSNEQFF; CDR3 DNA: TGTGCCAGCAGCTCCCTAGGACTAGGCCGTAGCAATGAGCAGTTCTTC
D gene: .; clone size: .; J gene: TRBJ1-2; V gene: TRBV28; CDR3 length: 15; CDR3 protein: CASSFDPGGAYGYTF; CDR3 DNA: TGTGCCAGCAGTTTTGATCCCGGAGGGGCCTATGGCTACACCTTC
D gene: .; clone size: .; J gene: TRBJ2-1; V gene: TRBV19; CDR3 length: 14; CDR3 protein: CASSMSTPQGEQFF; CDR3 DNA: TGTGCCAGTAGTATGTCCACTCCCCAAGGTGAGCAGTTCTTC
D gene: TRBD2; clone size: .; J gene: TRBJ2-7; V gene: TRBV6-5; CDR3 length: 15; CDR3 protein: CASSYSASGTYEQYF; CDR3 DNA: TGTGCCAGCAGTTACTCGGCTAGCGGGACCTACGAGCAGTACTTC